Included here is one TCR beta chain sequence, with context. The record originates from a study of blood T cell repertoires in COVID-19. The repertoire was sequenced with immunoSEQ multiplex PCR; TCRdb's copy has only in-frame clones and lacks some. The data show approximately 230,000 clones, with roughly 80% seen just once and 8.9% held by the top ten. This TCR was recovered from a man at least 80 years old with acute or convalescent COVID-19. Material: peripheral blood.

The CDR3: CSASRDGGNTEAFF. The DNA of the CDR3 is TGCAGTGCTAGTCGGGACGGGGGGAACACTGAAGCTTTCTTT. V gene TRBV20-1 combines with J gene TRBJ1-1; weak D call: TRBD1 (5 bases). The CDR3 extends over 14 amino acids. V was shortened by 3 bases and J by 1 base, with 12 bases between the two germline ends. Germline V lookup: CDR1 DFQATT, CDR2 SNEGSKA (reference sequence).